This T cell receptor beta chain emerged from a study of tumor-infiltrating lymphocytes in oesophageal squamous cell carcinoma (dated by TCRdb to about 2016). The library was generated by PCR. The instrument was an Illumina HiSeq 2000. TCRdb trimmed the raw reads at Q25, called clones with MiXCR and kept productive beta chains. Every entry covers one CDR3 protein and lists the most common genes and DNA from its rows. The table for this sample lists 8,500 to 14,000 distinct CDR3 sequences; under 60% of them were counted only once. Jointly, the top ten make up 35% of the sample. This clonotype is considered large (0.1 to 1%). Its specific antigen is unknown. Base quality data are lacking; no much larger clone is found one base away. This sequence originates from a male donor with esophageal squamous cell carcinoma. The sequenced material came from esophageal tumor tissue.

For the CDR3, the sequence is CASSLALVAGGITGELFF. The DNA sequence is TGTGCCAGCAGTTTAGCGCTAGTAGCGGGAGGGATAACCGGGGAGCTGTTTTTT. Recombination joined TRBV12-3 or TRBV12-4 with TRBJ2-2; 11 bases in between match TRBD2. The CDR3 holds 18 amino acids from the cysteine to the phenylalanine. Of all the DNA, just the CDR3 is kept, 54 bases in frame from base 1. The germline V end is reduced by 0 bases and the J end by 5 bases; junction bases left unmatched: 8.